The T cell receptor beta chain under discussion was sequenced for a study of beta chain features in type 1 diabetes. For the study at large: Sorted cells numbering 107,917,701 were examined across all samples.

On this clone: Its antigen remains unidentified.

Trimming shortened V by 3 bases and J by 4 bases, and 7 bases separated the two germline ends. The CDR3 consists of 12 residues. Germline CDR1 is MDHEN and CDR2 is SYDVKM. Overall study results and limits: Shortening that was moderate but significant affected the TCRB CDR3s of Type 1 diabetes patients in all four CD4+ subsets.

The entirety of the isolated RNA underwent reverse transcription, so expressed TCRB transcripts were sequenced. Method: immunoSEQ multiplex PCR; TCRdb's copy keeps in-frame clones and lacks some. Of 600,000 to 700,000 clones detected, roughly an eighth appear once; the ten largest clones hold 0.022%. Input material: naive CD4+ T cells from blood. The sequence was collected from a man aged 18 to 35 with type 1 diabetes. The chain employs TRBV28 and TRBJ2-7; a possible D gene is TRBD1 (5 bases). DNA of the CDR3: TGTGCCAGCAGTTTGGACATGTACGAGCAGTACTTC. This encodes CASSLDMYEQYF.